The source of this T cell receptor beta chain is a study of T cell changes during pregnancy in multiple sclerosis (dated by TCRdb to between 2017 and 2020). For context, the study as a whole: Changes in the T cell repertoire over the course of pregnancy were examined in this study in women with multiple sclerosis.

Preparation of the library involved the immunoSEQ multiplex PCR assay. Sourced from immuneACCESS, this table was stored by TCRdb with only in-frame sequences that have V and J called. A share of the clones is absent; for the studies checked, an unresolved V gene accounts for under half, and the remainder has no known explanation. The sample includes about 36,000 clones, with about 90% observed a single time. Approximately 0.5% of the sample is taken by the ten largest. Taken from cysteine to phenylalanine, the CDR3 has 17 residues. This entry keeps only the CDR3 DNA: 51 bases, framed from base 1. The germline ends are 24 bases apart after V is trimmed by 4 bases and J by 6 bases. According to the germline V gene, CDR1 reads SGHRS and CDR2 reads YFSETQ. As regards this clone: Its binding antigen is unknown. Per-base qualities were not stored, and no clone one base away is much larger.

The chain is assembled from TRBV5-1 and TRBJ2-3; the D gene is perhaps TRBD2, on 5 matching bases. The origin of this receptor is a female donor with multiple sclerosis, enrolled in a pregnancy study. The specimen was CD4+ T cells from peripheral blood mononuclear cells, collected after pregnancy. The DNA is TGCGCCAGCAGCCCTAGATTCAGCAGAGGGTCCTACGATACGCAGTATTTT. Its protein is CASSPRFSRGSYDTQYF.